The 8 T cell receptor beta chains presented below share a single source sample, sequenced in a study of beta chain features in type 1 diabetes. Expressed TCRB transcripts were sequenced because the entire RNA isolate underwent reverse transcription. Repertoires were generated with immunoSEQ multiplex PCR, while TCRdb's copy carries only in-frame clones and drops some. The table records some 900,000 clones, around a sixth of them present only once. Sequenced sample: naive CD4+ T cells from blood. These receptors were obtained from a woman younger than 30 in good health.

This chain joins TRBV19 and TRBJ2-1; D is perhaps TRBD1 (5 bases). The CDR3 contains 13 residues. Trimming left V 7 bases short and J 2 bases short, with 9 bases between. Looked up from germline, CDR1 is LNHDA and CDR2 is SQIVND (reference sequence). The CDR3 reads CASKQEAYNEQFF. DNA of the CDR3: TGTGCCAGTAAACAGGAAGCCTACAATGAGCAGTTCTTC. Using reference TRBV19 and TRBJ2-1 for the parts outside the CDR3, the full variable domain is DGGITQSPKYLFRKEGQNVTLSCEQNLNHDAMYWYRQDPGQGLRLIYYSQIVNDFQKGDIAEGYSVSREKKESFPLTVTSAQKNPTAFYLCASKQEAYNEQFFGPGTRLTVL.

This clone has ten or more counts. J is TRBJ2-7 and V is TRBV10-3; 8 bases agree with TRBD2. The length of the CDR3 is 13 residues. The germline V gene has CDR1 ENHRY and CDR2 SYGVKD. Unmatched junction bases numbered 1, after V lost 4 bases and J lost 2 bases. The CDR3 region is CAISGSGTYEQYF. DNA for the CDR3: TGTGCCATCAGTGGTAGCGGGACCTACGAGCAGTACTTC.

This clone appeared a few times. The rearrangement joins TRBV4-3 to TRBJ2-1, with 8 bases matching TRBD2. Looked up from germline, CDR1 is LGHNA and CDR2 is YSLEER. The CDR3 extends over 15 amino acids. V dropped 0 bases and J dropped 8; count of bases not matched to a gene: 6. CDR3: CASSQDRSGRYEQFF. CDR3 in DNA: TGCGCCAGCAGCCAAGATAGAAGCGGGAGATATGAGCAGTTCTTC.

The gene calls are TRBV28 and TRBJ1-2; D is possibly TRBD1 (6 bases). The V gene lost 10 bases and the J gene lost 6 bases, with 21 bases spanning the gap. Germline lookup yields CDR1 MDHEN and CDR2 SYDVKM. The CDR3 is 14 amino acids. The CDR3 nucleotides are TGTGCCACCACTCCGATTCAGGGGTGGAATGGCTACACCTTC. Encoded protein: CATTPIQGWNGYTF.

In this sample, this clone turned up a few times. The chain joins TRBV29-1 to TRBJ2-1; 10 bases fit TRBD1. The CDR3 is 12 residues long. CDR1 SQVTM and CDR2 ANQGSEA come from the germline V gene. V lost 6 bases and J lost 5; bases outside the gene matches: 1. The DNA of the CDR3 is TGCAGCGTCGGGACAGGGGACAATGAGCAGTTCTTC. As protein: CSVGTGDNEQFF.

J is TRBJ2-7 and V is TRBV28; D ambiguous. The V end lost 5 bases, the J end lost 1 base, and 12 bases lay between the germline ends. Germline V gene lookup returns CDR1 MDHEN and CDR2 SYDVKM. CDR3 length: 14 residues. As DNA, the CDR3 is TGTGCCAGCAGTACACACGGTATGTCCTACGAGCAGTACTTC. Protein sequence: CASSTHGMSYEQYF.

The chain joins TRBV6-1 to TRBJ2-1, with 11 bases matching TRBD2. Per the germline V gene, CDR1 is MNHNS and CDR2 is SASEGT. The CDR3 runs 18 residues. Trimming cost V 0 bases and J 4 bases; bases outside gene matches: 8. The CDR3 reads CASSEALTSGRRYNEQFF. The CDR3 nucleotides are TGTGCCAGCAGTGAAGCGCTTACTAGCGGGAGAAGGTACAATGAGCAGTTCTTC.

This clone was seen more than once but under ten times. The rearrangement links TRBV25-1 to TRBJ2-3; D may match TRBD1 or TRBD2 (5 bases each). With 3 bases removed from V and 3 bases from J, the gap between germline ends came to 10 bases. Looked up from germline, CDR1 is MGHDK and CDR2 is SYGVNS. The CDR3 runs 14 residues. The CDR3 nucleotides read TGTGCCAGCAGTGAGGGACGGAGAACAGATACGCAGTATTTT. Translated: CASSEGRRTDTQYF.